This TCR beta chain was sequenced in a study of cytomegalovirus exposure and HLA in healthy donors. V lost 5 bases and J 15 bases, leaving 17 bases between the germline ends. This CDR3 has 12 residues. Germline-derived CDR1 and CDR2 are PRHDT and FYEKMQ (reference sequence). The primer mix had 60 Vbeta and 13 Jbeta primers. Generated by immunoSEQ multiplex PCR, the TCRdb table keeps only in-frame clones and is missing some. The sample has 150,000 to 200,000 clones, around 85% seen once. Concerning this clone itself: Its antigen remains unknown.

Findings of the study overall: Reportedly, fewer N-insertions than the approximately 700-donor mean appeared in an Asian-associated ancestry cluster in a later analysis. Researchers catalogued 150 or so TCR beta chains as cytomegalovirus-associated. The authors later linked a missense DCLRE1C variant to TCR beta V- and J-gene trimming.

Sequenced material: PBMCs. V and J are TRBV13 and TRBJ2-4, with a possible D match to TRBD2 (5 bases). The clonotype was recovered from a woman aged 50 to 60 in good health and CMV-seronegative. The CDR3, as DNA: TGTGCCAGCAGCCCCCCTGAAGGGAGTCGGTACTTC. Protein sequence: CASSPPEGSRYF.